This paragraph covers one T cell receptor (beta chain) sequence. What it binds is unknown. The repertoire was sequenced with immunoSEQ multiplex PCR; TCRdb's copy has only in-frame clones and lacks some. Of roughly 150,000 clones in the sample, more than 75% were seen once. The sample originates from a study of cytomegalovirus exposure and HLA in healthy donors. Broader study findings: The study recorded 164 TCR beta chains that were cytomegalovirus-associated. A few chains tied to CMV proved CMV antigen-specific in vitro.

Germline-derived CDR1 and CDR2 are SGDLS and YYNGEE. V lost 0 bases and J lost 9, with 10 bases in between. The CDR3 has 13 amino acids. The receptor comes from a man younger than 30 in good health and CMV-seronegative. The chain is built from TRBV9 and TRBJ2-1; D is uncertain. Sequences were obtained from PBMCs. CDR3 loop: CASSVGRLSEQFF. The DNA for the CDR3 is TGTGCCAGCAGCGTAGGGAGACTCAGTGAGCAGTTCTTC.